The entry that follows covers one TCR beta chain sequence. No antigen is known for it. This entry belongs to a study of cytomegalovirus exposure and HLA in healthy donors. Turning to the study itself: About 84% of 350 to 400 genotyped donors fell in the Caucasian-associated ancestry cluster.

The primer mix had 60 Vbeta and 13 Jbeta primers. Data came from immunoSEQ multiplex PCR; TCRdb stores just in-frame clones and leaves some out. The sample lists about 130,000 clones, 74% occurring once. The CDR3 has 15 residues. With 10 bases clipped from V and 8 bases from J, the junction kept 11 bases outside the gene matches. Germline V CDR1 and CDR2: LNHDA, SQIVND (reference sequence). Donors counted as nominally healthy when sampled, yet unrecorded immune exposures were likely. Study-level results: Serostatus for CMV was the only available immune exposure information. Cytomegalovirus-associated TCR beta chains were listed, numbering some 170.

Sequenced: PBMCs. This TCR came from a woman in her 50s in good health and CMV-seropositive. The chain carries TRBV19 and TRBJ1-4, with 12 bases identical to TRBD1. The CDR3 DNA reads TGTGCCACCCGGGACAGGGGGCTCTCGTCAGAAAAACTGTTTTTT. Protein sequence: CATRDRGLSSEKLFF.